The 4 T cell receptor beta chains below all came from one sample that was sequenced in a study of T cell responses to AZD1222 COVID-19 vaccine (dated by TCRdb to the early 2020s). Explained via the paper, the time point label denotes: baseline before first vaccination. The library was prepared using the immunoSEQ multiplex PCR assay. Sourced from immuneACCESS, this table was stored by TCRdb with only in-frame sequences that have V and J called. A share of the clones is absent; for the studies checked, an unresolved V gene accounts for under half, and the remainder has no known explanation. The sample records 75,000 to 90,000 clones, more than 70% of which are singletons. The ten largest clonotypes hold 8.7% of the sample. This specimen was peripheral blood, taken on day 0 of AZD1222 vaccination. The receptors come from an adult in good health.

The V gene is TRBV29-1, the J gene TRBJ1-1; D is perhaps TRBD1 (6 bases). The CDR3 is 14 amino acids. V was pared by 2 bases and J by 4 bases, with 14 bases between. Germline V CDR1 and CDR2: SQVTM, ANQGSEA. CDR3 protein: CSVEPLGGRTEAFF. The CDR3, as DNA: TGCAGCGTTGAACCCCTGGGGGGGCGCACTGAAGCTTTCTTT.

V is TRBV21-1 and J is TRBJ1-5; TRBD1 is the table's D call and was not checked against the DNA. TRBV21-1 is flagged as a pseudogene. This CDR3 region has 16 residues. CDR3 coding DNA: TGTGCCAGCAGCAAAGGCTCCTCGACAGGGTGGCAGCCCCAGCATTTT. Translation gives CASSKGSSTGWQPQHF.

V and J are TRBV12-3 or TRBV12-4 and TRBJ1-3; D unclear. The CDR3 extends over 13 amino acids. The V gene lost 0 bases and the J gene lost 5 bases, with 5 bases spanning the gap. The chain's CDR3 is CASSLARRNTIYF. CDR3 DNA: TGTGCCAGCAGTTTAGCGCGGAGAAACACCATATATTTT.

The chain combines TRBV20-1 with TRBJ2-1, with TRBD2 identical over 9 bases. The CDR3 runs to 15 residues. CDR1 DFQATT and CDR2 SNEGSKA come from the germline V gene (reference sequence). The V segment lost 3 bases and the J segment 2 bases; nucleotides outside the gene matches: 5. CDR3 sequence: CSASRREGPYNEQFF. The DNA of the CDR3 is TGCAGTGCTAGTCGGCGGGAGGGCCCCTACAATGAGCAGTTCTTC.